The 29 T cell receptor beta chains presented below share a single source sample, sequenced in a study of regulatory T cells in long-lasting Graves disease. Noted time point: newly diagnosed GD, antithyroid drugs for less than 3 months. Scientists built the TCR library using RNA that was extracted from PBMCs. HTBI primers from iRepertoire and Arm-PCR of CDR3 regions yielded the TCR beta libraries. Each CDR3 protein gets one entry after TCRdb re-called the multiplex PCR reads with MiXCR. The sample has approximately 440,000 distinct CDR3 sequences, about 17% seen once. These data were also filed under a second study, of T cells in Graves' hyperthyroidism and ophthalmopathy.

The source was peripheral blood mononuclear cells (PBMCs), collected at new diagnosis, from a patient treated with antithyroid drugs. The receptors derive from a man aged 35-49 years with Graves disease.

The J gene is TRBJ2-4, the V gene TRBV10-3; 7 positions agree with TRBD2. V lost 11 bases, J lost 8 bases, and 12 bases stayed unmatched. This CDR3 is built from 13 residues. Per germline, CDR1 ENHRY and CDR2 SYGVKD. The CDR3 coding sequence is TGTGCCGTGAATGGCGGGAGCGCGGACATTCAGTACTTC. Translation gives CAVNGGSADIQYF.

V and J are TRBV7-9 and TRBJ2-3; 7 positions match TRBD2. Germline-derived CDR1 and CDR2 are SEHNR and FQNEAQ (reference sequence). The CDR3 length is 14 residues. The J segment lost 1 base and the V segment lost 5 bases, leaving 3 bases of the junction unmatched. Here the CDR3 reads CASSDTSGTDTQYF. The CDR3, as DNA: TGTGCCAGCAGCGACACTAGCGGCACAGATACGCAGTATTTT.

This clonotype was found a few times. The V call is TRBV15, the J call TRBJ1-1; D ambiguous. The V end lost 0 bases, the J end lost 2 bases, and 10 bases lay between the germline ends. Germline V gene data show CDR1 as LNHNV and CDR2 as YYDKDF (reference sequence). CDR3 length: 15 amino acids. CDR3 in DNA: TGTGCCACCAGCAGAGATCGGGGTGGAAACACTGAAGCTTTCTTT. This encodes CATSRDRGGNTEAFF.

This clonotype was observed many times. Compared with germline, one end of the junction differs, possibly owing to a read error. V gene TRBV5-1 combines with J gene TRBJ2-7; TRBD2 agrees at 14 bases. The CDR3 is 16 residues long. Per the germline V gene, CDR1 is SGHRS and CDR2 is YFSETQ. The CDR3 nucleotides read TGTGCCAGCAGCCTTCGACTAGCGGGAGGGCCCTACGAGCAGTACTTC. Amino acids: CASSLRLAGGPYEQYF.

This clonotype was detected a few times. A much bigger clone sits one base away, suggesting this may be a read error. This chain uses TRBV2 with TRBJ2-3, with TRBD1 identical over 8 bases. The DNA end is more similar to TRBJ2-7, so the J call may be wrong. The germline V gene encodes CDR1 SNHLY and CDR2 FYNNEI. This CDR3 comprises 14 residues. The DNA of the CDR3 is TGTGCCAGCAGTGCCCGGGACAGGTACTACGAGCAGTACTTC. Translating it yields CASSARDRYYEQYF.

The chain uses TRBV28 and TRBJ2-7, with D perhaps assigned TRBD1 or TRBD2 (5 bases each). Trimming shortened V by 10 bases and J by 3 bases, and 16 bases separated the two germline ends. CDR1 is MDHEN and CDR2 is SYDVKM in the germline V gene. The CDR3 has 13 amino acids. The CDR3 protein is CAIRGTVHYEQYF. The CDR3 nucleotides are TGTGCCATAAGAGGGACGGTGCACTACGAGCAGTACTTC. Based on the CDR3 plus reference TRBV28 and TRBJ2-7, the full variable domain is DVKVTQSSRYLVKRTGEKVFLECVQDMDHENMFWYRQDPGLGLRLIYFSYDVKMKEKGDIPEGYSVSREKKERFSLILESASTNQTSMYLCAIRGTVHYEQYFGPGTRLTVT.

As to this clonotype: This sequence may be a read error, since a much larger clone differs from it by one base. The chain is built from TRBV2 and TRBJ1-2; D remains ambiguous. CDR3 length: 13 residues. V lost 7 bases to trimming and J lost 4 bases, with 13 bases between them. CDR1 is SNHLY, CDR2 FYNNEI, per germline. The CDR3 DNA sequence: TGTGCCAGCATTCCGAACGGAGGCTATGGCTACACCTTC. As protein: CASIPNGGYGYTF.

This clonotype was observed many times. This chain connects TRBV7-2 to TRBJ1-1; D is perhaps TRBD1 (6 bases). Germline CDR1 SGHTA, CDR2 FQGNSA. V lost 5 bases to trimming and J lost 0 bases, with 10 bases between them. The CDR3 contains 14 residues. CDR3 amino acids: CASSAYRVNTEAFF. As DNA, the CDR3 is TGTGCCAGCAGCGCATACAGGGTGAACACTGAAGCTTTCTTT. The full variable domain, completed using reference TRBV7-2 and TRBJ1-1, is GAGVSQSPSNKVTEKGKDVELRCDPISGHTALYWYRQSLGQGLEFLIYFQGNSAPDKSGLPSDRFSAERTGGSVSTLTIQRTQQEDSAVYLCASSAYRVNTEAFFGQGTRLTVV.

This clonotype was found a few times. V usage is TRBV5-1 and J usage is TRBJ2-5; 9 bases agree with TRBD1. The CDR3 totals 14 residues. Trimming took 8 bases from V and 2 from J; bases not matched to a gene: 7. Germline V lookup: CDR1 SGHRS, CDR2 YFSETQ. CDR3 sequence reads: CASNTGGGQETQYF. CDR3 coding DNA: TGCGCCAGTAACACAGGGGGCGGGCAAGAGACCCAGTACTTC.

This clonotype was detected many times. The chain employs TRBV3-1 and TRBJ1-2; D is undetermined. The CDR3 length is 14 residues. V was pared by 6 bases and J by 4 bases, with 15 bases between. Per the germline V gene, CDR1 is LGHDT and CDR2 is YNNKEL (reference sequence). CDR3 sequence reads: CASSRATDSYGYTF. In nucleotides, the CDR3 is TGTGCCAGCAGTCGGGCCACGGACTCCTATGGCTACACCTTC. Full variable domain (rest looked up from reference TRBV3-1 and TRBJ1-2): DTAVSQTPKYLVTQMGNDKSIKCEQNLGHDTMYWYKQDSKKFLKIMFSYNNKELIINETVPNRFSPKSPDKAHLNLHINSLELGDSAVYFCASSRATDSYGYTFGSGTRLTVV.

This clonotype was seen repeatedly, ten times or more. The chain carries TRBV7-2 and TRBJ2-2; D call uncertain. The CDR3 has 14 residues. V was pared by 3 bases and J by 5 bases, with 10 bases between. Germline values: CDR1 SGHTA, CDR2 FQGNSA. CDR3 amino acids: CASSLEFYTGELFF. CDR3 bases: TGTGCCAGCAGCTTGGAGTTCTATACCGGGGAGCTGTTTTTT.

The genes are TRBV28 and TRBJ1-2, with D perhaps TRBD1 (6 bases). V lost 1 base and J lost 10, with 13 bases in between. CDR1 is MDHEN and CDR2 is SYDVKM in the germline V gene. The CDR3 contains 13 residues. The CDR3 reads CASSLSGHPIYTF. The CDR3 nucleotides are TGTGCCAGCAGTTTATCGGGACACCCAATCTACACCTTC.

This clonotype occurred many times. The CDR3 here is CASSFGGSTEAFF. The CDR3 DNA reads TGTGCCAGCAGTTTCGGGGGGAGCACTGAAGCTTTCTTT. The chain carries TRBV27 and TRBJ1-1, with D perhaps TRBD1 (5 bases). Germline V gene lookup returns CDR1 MNHEY and CDR2 SMNVEV (reference sequence). Trimming pared 3 bases from V and 4 bases from J, leaving 9 bases between. The CDR3 spans 13 residues.

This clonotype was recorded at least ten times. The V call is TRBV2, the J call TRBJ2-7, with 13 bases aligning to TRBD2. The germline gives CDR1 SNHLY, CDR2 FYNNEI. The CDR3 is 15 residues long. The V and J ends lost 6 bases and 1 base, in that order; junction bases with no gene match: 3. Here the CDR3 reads CASSKGLAGSYEQYF. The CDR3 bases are TGTGCCAGCAGCAAGGGACTAGCGGGATCCTACGAGCAGTACTTC. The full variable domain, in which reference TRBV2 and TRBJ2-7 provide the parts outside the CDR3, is EPEVTQTPSHQVTQMGQEVILRCVPISNHLYFYWYRQILGQKVEFLVSFYNNEISEKSEIFDDQFSVERPDGSNFTLKIRSTKLEDSAMYFCASSKGLAGSYEQYFGPGTRLTVT.

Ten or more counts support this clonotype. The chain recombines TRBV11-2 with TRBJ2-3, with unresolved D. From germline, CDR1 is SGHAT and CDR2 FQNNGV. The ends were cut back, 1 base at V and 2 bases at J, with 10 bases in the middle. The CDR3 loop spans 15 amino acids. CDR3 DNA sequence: TGTGCCAGCAGCTTAGGAAGCAGATACACAGATACGCAGTATTTT. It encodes CASSLGSRYTDTQYF.

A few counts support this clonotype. CDR3 in DNA: TGTGCCAGCAGCCTCAGGACTAGCGGGAGCTCCTACAATGAGCAGTTCTTC. Its translation: CASSLRTSGSSYNEQFF. V usage is TRBV7-2 and J usage is TRBJ2-1, with 13 bases lining up with TRBD2. The CDR3 totals 17 residues. V trimming: 5 bases; J trimming: 0 bases; junction bases outside the gene matches: 4. Germline lookup yields CDR1 SGHTA and CDR2 FQGNSA.

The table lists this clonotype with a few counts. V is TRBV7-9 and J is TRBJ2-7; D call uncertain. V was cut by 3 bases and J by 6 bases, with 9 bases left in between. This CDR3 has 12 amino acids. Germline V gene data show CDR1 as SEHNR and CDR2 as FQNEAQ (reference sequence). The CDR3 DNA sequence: TGTGCCAGCAGCTTCTCAAGGGCCGAGCAGTACTTC. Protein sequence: CASSFSRAEQYF.

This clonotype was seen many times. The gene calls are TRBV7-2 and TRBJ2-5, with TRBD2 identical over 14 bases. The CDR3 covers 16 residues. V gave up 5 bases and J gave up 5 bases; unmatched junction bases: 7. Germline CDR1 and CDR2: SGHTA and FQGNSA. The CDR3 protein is CASSMGLAGDGETQYF. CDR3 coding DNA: TGTGCCAGCAGCATGGGACTAGCGGGAGACGGGGAGACCCAGTACTTC.

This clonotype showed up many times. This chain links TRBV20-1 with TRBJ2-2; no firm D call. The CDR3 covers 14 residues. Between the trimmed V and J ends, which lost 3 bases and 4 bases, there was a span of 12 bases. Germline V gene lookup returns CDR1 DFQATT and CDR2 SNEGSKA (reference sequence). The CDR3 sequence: CSASVGGSTGELFF. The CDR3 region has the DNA TGCAGTGCTAGTGTTGGCGGTTCCACCGGGGAGCTGTTTTTT.

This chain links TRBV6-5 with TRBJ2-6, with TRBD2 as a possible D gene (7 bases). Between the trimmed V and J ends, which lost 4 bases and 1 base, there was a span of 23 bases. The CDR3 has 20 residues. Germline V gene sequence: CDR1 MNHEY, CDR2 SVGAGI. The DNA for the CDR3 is TGTGCCAGCAGTTCCTGGGGGGGCGGAGGGGGATTGTCTGGGGCCAACGTCCTGACTTTC. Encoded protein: CASSSWGGGGGLSGANVLTF.

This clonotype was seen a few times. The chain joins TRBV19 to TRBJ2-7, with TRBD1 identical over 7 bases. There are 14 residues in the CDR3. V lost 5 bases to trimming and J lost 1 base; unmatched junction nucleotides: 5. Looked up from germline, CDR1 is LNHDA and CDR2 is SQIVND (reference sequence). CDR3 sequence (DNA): TGTGCCAGTAGTCCAGGGACAGCTTCCTACGAGCAGTACTTC. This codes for CASSPGTASYEQYF. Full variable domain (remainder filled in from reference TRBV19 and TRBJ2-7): DGGITQSPKYLFRKEGQNVTLSCEQNLNHDAMYWYRQDPGQGLRLIYYSQIVNDFQKGDIAEGYSVSREKKESFPLTVTSAQKNPTAFYLCASSPGTASYEQYFGPGTRLTVT.

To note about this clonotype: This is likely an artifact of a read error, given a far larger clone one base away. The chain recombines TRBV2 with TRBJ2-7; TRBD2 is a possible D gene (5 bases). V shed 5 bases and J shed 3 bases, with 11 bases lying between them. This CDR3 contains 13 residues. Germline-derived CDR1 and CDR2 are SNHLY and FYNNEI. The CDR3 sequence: CASSLFTSYEQYF. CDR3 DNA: TGTGCCAGCAGTCTTTTTACTAGCTACGAGCAGTACTTC.

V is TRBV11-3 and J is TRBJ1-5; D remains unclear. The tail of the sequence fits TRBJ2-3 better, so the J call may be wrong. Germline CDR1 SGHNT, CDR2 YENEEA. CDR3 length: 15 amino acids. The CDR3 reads CASSLGVSGNQPQYF. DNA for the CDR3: TGTGCCAGCAGCTTAGGGGTATCGGGCAATCAGCCCCAGTATTTT.

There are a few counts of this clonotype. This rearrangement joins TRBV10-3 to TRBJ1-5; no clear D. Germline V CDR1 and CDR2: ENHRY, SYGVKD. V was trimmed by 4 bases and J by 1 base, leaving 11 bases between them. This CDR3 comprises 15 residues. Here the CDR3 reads CAISGAFGSNQPQHF. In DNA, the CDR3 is TGTGCCATCAGTGGGGCATTTGGGAGCAATCAGCCCCAGCATTTT.

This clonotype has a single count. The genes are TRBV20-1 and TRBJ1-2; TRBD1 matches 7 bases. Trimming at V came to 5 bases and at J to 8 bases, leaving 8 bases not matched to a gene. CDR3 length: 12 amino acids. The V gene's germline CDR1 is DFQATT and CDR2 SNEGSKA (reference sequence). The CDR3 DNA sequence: TGCAGTGCTCTACAGGGGCGGGAGGGCTACACCTTC. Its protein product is CSALQGREGYTF.

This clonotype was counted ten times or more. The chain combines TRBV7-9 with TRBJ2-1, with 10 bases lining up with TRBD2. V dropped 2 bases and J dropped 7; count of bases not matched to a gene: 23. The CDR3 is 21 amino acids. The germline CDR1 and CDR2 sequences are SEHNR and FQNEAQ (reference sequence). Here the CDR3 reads CASSLRGRVLGAGGPENEQFF. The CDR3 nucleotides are TGTGCCAGCAGCTTAAGAGGTCGTGTTTTGGGAGCGGGAGGGCCTGAAAATGAGCAGTTCTTC.

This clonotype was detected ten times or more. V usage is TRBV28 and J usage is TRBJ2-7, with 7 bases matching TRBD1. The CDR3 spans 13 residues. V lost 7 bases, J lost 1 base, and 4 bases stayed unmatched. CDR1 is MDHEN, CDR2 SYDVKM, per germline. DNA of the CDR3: TGTGCCAGCAATCCACAGGGGTCCTACGAGCAGTACTTC. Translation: CASNPQGSYEQYF.

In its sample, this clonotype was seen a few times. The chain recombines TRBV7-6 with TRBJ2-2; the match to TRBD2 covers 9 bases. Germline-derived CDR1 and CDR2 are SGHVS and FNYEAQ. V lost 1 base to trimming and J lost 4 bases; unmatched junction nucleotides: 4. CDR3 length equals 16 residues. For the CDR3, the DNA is TGTGCCAGCAGCTTAGGGCCTAGCGGGATCACCGGGGAGCTGTTTTTT. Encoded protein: CASSLGPSGITGELFF.

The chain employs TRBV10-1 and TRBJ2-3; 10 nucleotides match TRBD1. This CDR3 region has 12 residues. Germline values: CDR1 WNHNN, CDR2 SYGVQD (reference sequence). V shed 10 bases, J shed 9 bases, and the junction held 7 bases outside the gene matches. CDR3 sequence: CATGTGEKTQYF. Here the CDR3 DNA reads TGCGCCACCGGGACAGGGGAGAAGACGCAGTATTTT.